Listed here are 7 T cell receptor beta chains from one sample, sequenced in a study of cytomegalovirus exposure and HLA in healthy donors. 60 Vbeta and 13 Jbeta primers were used in PCR. TCRdb's table, derived via immunoSEQ multiplex PCR, lists solely in-frame clones and lacks some. Among some 120,000 clones listed, roughly 70% were seen once. The sequenced sample was PBMCs. The origin of the receptors is a woman aged 25-40 years in good health and CMV-seronegative.

This chain links TRBV27 with TRBJ2-1, with D perhaps matching TRBD2 (6 bases). Germline CDR1 MNHEY, CDR2 SMNVEV (reference sequence). The CDR3 loop spans 14 amino acids. Trimming shortened V by 3 bases and J by 7 bases, and 13 bases separated the two germline ends. In nucleotides, the CDR3 is TGTGCCAGCAGTTTCGGAGGGCCGAGTAATGAGCAGTTCTTC. Its translation: CASSFGGPSNEQFF.

The genes are TRBV12-5 and TRBJ2-1; D is undetermined. The CDR3 covers 16 residues. CDR1 and CDR2 (germline): LGHNT, FRNRAP. The germline V and J ends were trimmed by 2 bases and 3 bases, with 14 bases remaining between them. CDR3 region: CASGLRVAKSYNEQFF. The CDR3 nucleotides read TGTGCTAGTGGTTTGAGAGTTGCGAAGAGCTACAATGAGCAGTTCTTC.

The chain has TRBV29-1 and TRBJ1-1; 7 bases line up with TRBD1. The V gene end was trimmed by 6 bases and the J gene end by 0 bases; junction bases not matched to a gene: 4. CDR1 SQVTM and CDR2 ANQGSEA come from the germline V gene. The CDR3 totals 13 residues. This CDR3 is CSVEGQMNTEAFF. The CDR3 DNA reads TGCAGCGTGGAGGGACAGATGAACACTGAAGCTTTCTTT.

This clone was counted once. The rearrangement uses TRBV6-5 and TRBJ1-1; 7 bases map to TRBD1. Germline CDR1 and CDR2: MNHEY and SVGAGI. V lost 6 bases, J lost 9 bases, and 4 bases stayed unmatched. The CDR3 consists of 11 residues. The CDR3, as DNA: TGTGCCAGCAGGGAACAGGGGAAAGCTTTCTTT. It translates to CASREQGKAFF.

This clone occurred once. The chain couples TRBV2 to TRBJ2-5; 7 nucleotides align to TRBD2. Trimming took 3 bases from V and 1 from J; bases not matched to a gene: 5. The CDR3 contains 15 residues. CDR1 and CDR2 from the germline V gene are SNHLY and FYNNEI. CDR3 DNA sequence: TGTGCCAGCAGTGACCCCCCTAGCGGCCAAGAGACCCAGTACTTC. This translates into CASSDPPSGQETQYF.

The count of this clone is one. Here the CDR3 reads CSVGSQGGTDYGYTF. The CDR3 bases are TGCAGCGTTGGCTCCCAGGGAGGGACGGACTATGGCTACACCTTC. The J gene is TRBJ1-2, the V gene TRBV29-1; tentatively, D is TRBD1 (5 bases). Trimming left V 4 bases short and J 3 bases short, with 18 bases between. CDR3 size: 15 residues. Germline-derived CDR1 and CDR2 are SQVTM and ANQGSEA.

The chain employs TRBV2 and TRBJ1-2; D uncertain. Trimming pared 6 bases from V and 3 bases from J, leaving 5 bases between. The germline CDR1 and CDR2 sequences are SNHLY and FYNNEI. This CDR3 comprises 11 residues. Written as DNA, the CDR3 is TGTGCCAGCAGGGCTGACTATGGCTACACCTTC. The encoded protein is CASRADYGYTF.